A selection of T cell receptor beta chains follows, all from one sample in a study of beta chain features in type 1 diabetes. The data were produced by immunoSEQ multiplex PCR, yet TCRdb's version contains in-frame clones alone and is incomplete. The sample lists around 300,000 clones; approximately 14% were seen once. Sequences were obtained from central memory CD4+ T cells from blood. The source is a man aged 25 to 45 in good health. Each CDR3 is given with its conserved first and last residue. A D gene is named only where the DNA matches it firmly. Some rows mark clone size as missing; the rest say once, few, many or name a class of expanded clone.

TRBV9	TRBJ2-1	.	few	CASSASYNEQFF	TGTGCCAGCAGCGCCTCGTACAATGAGCAGTTCTTC
TRBV6-5	TRBJ1-5	TRBD1	few	CGSAPLTGGQPQHF	TGTGGGTCTGCACCGTTAACAGGGGGTCAGCCCCAGCATTTT
TRBV14	TRBJ2-3	.	many	CASSQEWATQYF	TGTGCCAGCAGCCAAGAGTGGGCGACGCAGTATTTT
TRBV11-2	TRBJ2-1	TRBD2	.	CASSLGFRKAGLANEQFF	TGTGCCAGCAGCTTAGGATTTCGAAAGGCGGGACTAGCGAATGAGCAGTTCTTC
TRBV29-1	TRBJ2-3	TRBD1	.	CSVLQGLGTDTQYF	TGCAGCGTGCTACAGGGGTTGGGCACAGATACGCAGTATTTT
TRBV6-5	TRBJ2-7	TRBD2	.	CASSTTSGGHYEQYF	TGTGCCAGCAGTACGACTAGCGGGGGCCACTACGAGCAGTACTTC
TRBV5-4	TRBJ2-5	.	few	CASSFGSRNLETQYF	TGTGCCAGCAGCTTTGGATCTCGCAACCTAGAGACCCAGTACTTC
TRBV19	TRBJ2-1	.	.	CASSKPGVNDEQFF	TGTGCCAGTAGTAAACCGGGGGTGAACGATGAGCAGTTCTTC
TRBV19	TRBJ1-2	.	few	CASSMDRSGGYTF	TGTGCCAGTAGTATGGACAGATCGGGTGGCTACACCTTC
TRBV7-9	TRBJ1-4	TRBD1	many	CASSSDRGGEKLFF	TGTGCCAGCAGCTCCGACAGGGGTGGTGAAAAACTGTTTTTT
TRBV25-1	TRBJ2-1	TRBD2	.	CASSPLAGANNEQFF	TGTGCCAGCAGTCCCCTAGCGGGAGCAAACAATGAGCAGTTCTTC
TRBV2	TRBJ2-4	.	few	CASSAGAQGAKNIQYF	TGTGCCAGCAGTGCCGGGGCCCAGGGGGCCAAAAACATTCAGTACTTC
TRBV2	TRBJ2-3	.	few	CASSEQGRYTDTQYF	TGTGCCAGCAGTGAACAGGGACGATACACAGATACGCAGTATTTT
TRBV13	TRBJ2-1	.	.	CASSSAPSSYNEQFF	TGTGCCAGCAGCTCGGCCCCTTCGTCCTACAATGAGCAGTTCTTC
TRBV11-2	TRBJ2-5	.	many	CASSRVQGQETQYF	TGTGCCAGCAGCCGCGTACAGGGACAAGAGACCCAGTACTTC
TRBV7-7	TRBJ2-3	TRBD2	.	CASSLGGGRASIDTQYF	TGTGCTAGCAGCTTGGGAGGCGGGAGGGCCTCTATCGATACGCAGTATTTT
TRBV6-1	TRBJ1-5	TRBD1	.	CATQGALLNQPQHF	TGTGCCACTCAGGGGGCATTATTGAATCAGCCCCAGCATTTT
TRBV6-1	TRBJ1-6	TRBD1	few	CATSQGHSPLHF	TGTGCCACCTCACAGGGGCATTCACCCCTCCACTTT
TRBV6-5	TRBJ1-1	.	.	CASSLGHRAFF	TGTGCCAGCAGTCTCGGACATAGGGCTTTCTTT
TRBV18	TRBJ2-2	.	.	CASSPSRPPGELFF	TGTGCCAGCTCACCTTCGAGACCTCCCGGGGAGCTGTTTTTT
TRBV19	TRBJ2-1	TRBD2	many	CASLAGNNEQFF	TGTGCCAGCCTAGCGGGAAACAATGAGCAGTTCTTC
TRBV27	TRBJ1-2	.	.	CASSLQGGVGYTF	TGTGCCAGCAGTTTACAGGGCGGTGTTGGCTACACCTTC
TRBV5-1	TRBJ1-1	.	.	CASSSTIAMNTEAFF	TGCGCCAGCAGCTCAACAATAGCTATGAACACTGAAGCTTTCTTT
TRBV7-2	TRBJ1-1	.	many	CASSPVDTEAFF	TGTGCCAGCAGTCCAGTCGACACTGAAGCTTTCTTT
TRBV19	TRBJ2-1	TRBD1	.	CASSRTGSYNEQFF	TGTGCCAGTAGCCGGACAGGCTCCTACAATGAGCAGTTCTTC
TRBV11-2	TRBJ2-1	.	once	CASSLEYLTEQFF	TGTGCCAGCAGCTTAGAGTACCTCACTGAGCAGTTCTTC
TRBV10-3	TRBJ1-2	TRBD1	few	CATSSGTGTNYGYTF	TGTGCCACCTCATCCGGGACAGGGACTAACTATGGCTACACCTTC
TRBV11-2	TRBJ2-3	.	many	CATKITDTQYF	TGTGCCACCAAAATCACAGATACGCAGTATTTT
TRBV10-3	TRBJ1-1	TRBD1	.	CAISPGTGGEAFF	TGTGCCATCAGTCCCGGGACAGGTGGTGAAGCTTTCTTT
TRBV2	TRBJ2-1	.	few	CASSLKVFNEQFF	TGTGCCAGCAGCTTGAAAGTGTTCAATGAGCAGTTCTTC
TRBV4-1	TRBJ2-3	.	.	CASSQGPNGEDSVTQYF	TGCGCCAGCAGCCAAGGACCAAACGGAGAAGACTCGGTCACGCAGTATTTT
TRBV19	TRBJ1-5	.	.	CASTSDSGLVQPQHF	TGTGCCAGTACCTCGGACTCGGGACTTGTTCAGCCCCAGCATTTT
TRBV4-1	TRBJ1-5	TRBD1	few	CASSQDPAGQGVRNQPQHF	TGCGCCAGCAGCCAAGACCCCGCGGGACAGGGGGTCCGCAATCAGCCCCAGCATTTT
TRBV5-4	TRBJ1-2	.	.	CASSLAGVGYGYTF	TGTGCCAGCAGCTTGGCCGGGGTGGGGTATGGCTACACCTTC
TRBV7-2	TRBJ2-3	.	many	CASSVTDTQYF	TGTGCCAGTAGCGTTACAGATACGCAGTATTTT
TRBV19	TRBJ2-5	TRBD2	few	CASSTPSSRLAGGQETQYF	TGTGCCAGTAGTACCCCATCGAGCCGACTAGCGGGGGGCCAAGAGACCCAGTACTTC
TRBV11-3	TRBJ1-4	.	.	CASSFSRTRGEKLFF	TGTGCCAGCAGCTTCAGTAGGACGCGTGGAGAAAAACTGTTTTTT
TRBV9	TRBJ2-2	.	.	CASSVVGEAGGELFF	TGTGCCAGCAGCGTAGTGGGGGAAGCGGGCGGGGAGCTGTTTTTT
TRBV11-2	TRBJ2-1	.	few	CASSGLLLGNEQFF	TGTGCCAGCAGCGGACTCTTGCTGGGGAATGAGCAGTTCTTC
TRBV5-1	TRBJ2-3	.	few	CASSAGTWADTQYF	TGCGCCAGCAGCGCCGGCACATGGGCAGATACGCAGTATTTT
TRBV25-1	TRBJ2-5	.	.	CASSFIREKETQYF	TGTGCCAGCTCCTTTATAAGGGAGAAAGAGACCCAGTACTTC
TRBV6-1	TRBJ2-7	TRBD2	.	CASSVGSGTNGQWQYF	TGTGCCAGCAGTGTTGGCTCCGGGACTAATGGGCAATGGCAGTACTTC
TRBV6-5	TRBJ1-5	.	.	CASSEDRTASQHF	TGTGCCAGCAGTGAAGACCGGACAGCATCCCAGCATTTT
TRBV6-5	TRBJ1-1	TRBD1	.	CASSRGTAEAFF	TGTGCCAGCAGTAGAGGGACAGCGGAAGCTTTCTTT
TRBV5-1	TRBJ2-7	TRBD2	.	CASSLAAASGNIAYEQYF	TGCGCCAGCAGCTTGGCCGCGGCTAGCGGGAACATTGCCTACGAGCAGTACTTC
TRBV7-2	TRBJ2-2	TRBD2	.	CASSRGLAGATAGELFF	TGTGCCAGCAGCCGGGGACTAGCGGGGGCCACGGCCGGGGAGCTGTTTTTT
TRBV5-4	TRBJ2-1	TRBD2	few	CASSLGTSIYINEQFF	TGTGCCAGCAGCTTGGGGACTAGTATCTACATCAATGAGCAGTTCTTC
TRBV7-9	TRBJ1-4	TRBD1	.	CASSPGQGDEKLFF	TGTGCCAGCAGCCCAGGACAGGGGGACGAAAAACTGTTTTTT
TRBV7-2	TRBJ1-2	.	.	CASSLLANYGYTF	TGTGCCAGCAGCTTACTAGCTAACTATGGCTACACCTTC
TRBV4-1	TRBJ2-5	.	few	CASSPYSRGETQYF	TGCGCCAGCAGCCCTTACTCGCGCGGGGAGACCCAGTACTTC
TRBV5-6	TRBJ1-2	TRBD1	.	CASSGRGQGAIVYSSGYTF	TGTGCCAGCAGCGGAAGGGGACAGGGGGCGATAGTTTACTCCTCGGGCTACACCTTC
TRBV6-5	TRBJ2-3	.	.	CASSRGGLGTDTQYF	TGTGCCAGCAGTAGGGGGGGGTTGGGCACAGATACGCAGTATTTT